These 13 T cell receptor beta chains were sequenced from one sample in a study of T cells in Graves' hyperthyroidism and ophthalmopathy. Amplification of TCR beta CDR3 regions was performed using RNA transcripts as template. The HTBI primer set drove a first-round RT-PCR of the TCR CDR3. TCRdb recomputed calls from the multiplex PCR reads with MiXCR, one row per CDR3 protein. The table includes a few hundred thousand distinct CDR3 sequences, around 46% detected once. Specimen: peripheral blood or thyroid tissue (not recorded which). The receptors here all came from a woman aged 18-35 years with Graves' hyperthyroidism.

CDR3 in DNA: TGCAGTGCTAGAGATCATGGGGGGTCAAGCTCTGGGGCCAACGTCCTGACTTTC. This encodes CSARDHGGSSSGANVLTF. The chain has TRBV20-1 and TRBJ2-6, with D possibly TRBD2 on 6 matching bases. The V end lost 0 bases, the J end lost 0 bases, and 15 bases lay between the germline ends. CDR1 is DFQATT and CDR2 is SNEGSKA in the germline V gene (reference sequence). This CDR3 has 18 amino acids.

The chain uses TRBV7-2 and TRBJ2-7; 7 positions agree with TRBD1. J lost 7 bases, V lost 1 base, and 4 bases had no gene match. This CDR3 contains 13 residues. The germline V gene encodes CDR1 SGHTA and CDR2 FQGNSA. CDR3 residues: CASSLGQGEEQYF. In nucleotides, the CDR3 is TGTGCCAGCAGCTTAGGGCAGGGGGAGGAGCAGTACTTC.

The chain carries TRBV11-2 and TRBJ1-6, with D uncertain. V was pared by 1 base and J by 8 bases, with 9 bases between. The CDR3 spans 14 residues. The V gene's germline CDR1 is SGHAT and CDR2 FQNNGV. CDR3 amino acids: CASSLVYNDSPLHF. DNA of the CDR3: TGTGCCAGCAGCTTAGTGTACAACGATTCACCCCTCCACTTT.

The chain uses TRBV2 and TRBJ2-7; D gene ambiguous. Trimming stripped 6 bases from V and 3 bases from J, with 9 bases between. CDR1 is SNHLY, CDR2 FYNNEI, per germline. The CDR3 is 12 residues long. CDR3 nucleotide sequence: TGTGCCAGCAGCCATACCGTCTACGAGCAGTACTTC. Its translation: CASSHTVYEQYF.

The chain carries TRBV7-3 and TRBJ2-7; D not resolved. CDR1 is SGHTA and CDR2 is FQGTGA in the germline V gene. This CDR3 is 14 amino acids long. V lost 5 bases and J 0 bases, leaving 11 bases between the germline ends. The CDR3 sequence: CASSQVQSSYEQYF. CDR3 nucleotide sequence: TGTGCCAGCAGCCAGGTCCAGAGCTCCTACGAGCAGTACTTC.

V usage is TRBV7-2 and J usage is TRBJ2-7, with D tentatively TRBD1 (6 bases). Between the trimmed V and J ends, which lost 4 bases and 3 bases, there was a span of 10 bases. The CDR3 has 13 amino acids. Germline V lookup: CDR1 SGHTA, CDR2 FQGNSA. The DNA for the CDR3 is TGTGCCAGCAGCTGGGAACAGGGCTACGAGCAGTACTTC. Translating gives CASSWEQGYEQYF.

The gene calls are TRBV7-3 and TRBJ1-1, with 10 positions matching TRBD1. The CDR3 has 16 residues. Germline lookup yields CDR1 SGHTA and CDR2 FQGTGA. V shed 5 bases, J shed 5 bases, and the junction held 11 bases outside the gene matches. The CDR3 DNA sequence: TGTGCCAGCAGCAACACCAGGACAGGGGGTAGGACTGAAGCTTTCTTT. Amino acid sequence: CASSNTRTGGRTEAFF.

This clonotype was recorded a few times. CDR3 coding DNA: TGTGCCAGCAGCCGAGACCACCAAGAGACCCAGTACTTC. As protein: CASSRDHQETQYF. The chain recombines TRBV11-3 with TRBJ2-5, with D unresolved. The CDR3 runs to 13 residues. The ends were cut back, 5 bases at V and 0 bases at J, with 7 bases in the middle. The germline V gene has CDR1 SGHNT and CDR2 YENEEA. Variable domain in full (rest from reference TRBV11-3 and TRBJ2-5): EAGVVQSPRYKIIEKKQPVAFWCNPISGHNTLYWYLQNLGQGPELLIRYENEEAVDDSQLPKDRFSAERLKGVDSTLKIQPAELGDSAVYLCASSRDHQETQYFGPGTRLLVL.

The rearrangement links TRBV15 to TRBJ1-5; 7 bases line up with TRBD1. The CDR3 is 15 residues long. Germline CDR1 reads LNHNV; CDR2 reads YYDKDF (reference sequence). The V and J ends lost 4 bases and 6 bases, in that order; junction bases with no gene match: 9. The CDR3, as DNA: TGTGCCACCAGCACATTAGGACAGGTGGGTCAGCCCCAGCATTTT. It codes for CATSTLGQVGQPQHF.

In its sample, this clonotype was seen many times. The CDR3 here is CATSDRHSSGQPQHF. CDR3 nucleotides: TGTGCCACCAGTGATAGGCACAGCTCGGGGCAGCCCCAGCATTTT. This chain links TRBV24-1 with TRBJ1-5; D is unclear. CDR1 is KGHDR, CDR2 SFDVKD, per germline. The V gene lost 3 bases and the J gene lost 7 bases, with 15 bases spanning the gap. The CDR3 runs to 15 residues.

Many counts were recorded for this clonotype. The chain recombines TRBV7-6 with TRBJ2-6; D is ambiguous. The ends were cut back, 5 bases at V and 0 bases at J, with 17 bases in the middle. CDR1 is SGHVS and CDR2 is FNYEAQ in the germline V gene. The CDR3 consists of 18 residues. As DNA, the CDR3 is TGTGCCAGCAGCCAACCGTTCGCCAAAAGCTCTGGGGCCAACGTCCTGACTTTC. This translates into CASSQPFAKSSGANVLTF.

The gene calls are TRBV9 and TRBJ1-1, with a possible D match to TRBD1 (5 bases). With 3 bases removed from V and 6 bases from J, the gap between germline ends came to 12 bases. Per germline, CDR1 SGDLS and CDR2 YYNGEE. The CDR3 is 13 amino acids. The CDR3: CASSESGGAEAFF. DNA for the CDR3: TGTGCCAGCAGCGAATCGGGGGGGGCTGAAGCTTTCTTT.

The rearrangement uses TRBV10-3 and TRBJ2-5; 7 bases map to TRBD1. V trimming: 2 bases; J trimming: 4 bases; junction bases outside the gene matches: 10. This CDR3 contains 16 residues. Germline V gene lookup returns CDR1 ENHRY and CDR2 SYGVKD. The CDR3 sequence is CAISESLTGQGETQYF. CDR3 in DNA: TGTGCCATCAGTGAGAGCCTGACAGGGCAGGGAGAGACCCAGTACTTC.